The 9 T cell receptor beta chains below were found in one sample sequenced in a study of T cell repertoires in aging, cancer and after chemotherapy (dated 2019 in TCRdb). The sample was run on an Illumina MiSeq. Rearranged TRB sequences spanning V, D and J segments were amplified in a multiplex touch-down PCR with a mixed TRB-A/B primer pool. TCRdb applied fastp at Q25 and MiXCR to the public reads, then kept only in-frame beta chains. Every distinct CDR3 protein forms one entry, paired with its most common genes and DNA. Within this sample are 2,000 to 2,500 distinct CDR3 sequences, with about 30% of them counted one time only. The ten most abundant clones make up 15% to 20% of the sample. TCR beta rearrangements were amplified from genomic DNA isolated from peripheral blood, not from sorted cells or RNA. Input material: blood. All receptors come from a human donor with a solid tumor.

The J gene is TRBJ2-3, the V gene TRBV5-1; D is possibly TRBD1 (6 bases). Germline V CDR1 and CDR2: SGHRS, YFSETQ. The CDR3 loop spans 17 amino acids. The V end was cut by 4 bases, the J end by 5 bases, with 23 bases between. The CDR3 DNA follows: TGCGCCAGCAGCCCGACCGGAAGGGGGACGAATGGAGATACGCAGTATTTT. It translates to CASSPTGRGTNGDTQYF.

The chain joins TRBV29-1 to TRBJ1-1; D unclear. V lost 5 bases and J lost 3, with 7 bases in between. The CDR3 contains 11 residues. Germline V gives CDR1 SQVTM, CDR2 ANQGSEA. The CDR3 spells CSVPEDTEAFF. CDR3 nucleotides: TGCAGCGTTCCGGAGGACACTGAAGCTTTCTTT.

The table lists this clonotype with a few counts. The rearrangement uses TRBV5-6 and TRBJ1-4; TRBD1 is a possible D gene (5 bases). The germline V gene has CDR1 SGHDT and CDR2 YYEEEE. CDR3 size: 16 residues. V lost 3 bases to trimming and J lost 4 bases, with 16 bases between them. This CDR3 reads CASSSLTDRGNEKLFF. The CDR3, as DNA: TGTGCCAGCAGCTCCTTAACCGACAGAGGTAATGAAAAACTGTTTTTT.

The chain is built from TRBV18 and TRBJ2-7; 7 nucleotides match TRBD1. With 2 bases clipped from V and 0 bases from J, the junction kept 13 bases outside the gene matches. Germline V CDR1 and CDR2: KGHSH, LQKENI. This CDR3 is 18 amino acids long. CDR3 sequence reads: CASSPKGALLPSSYEQYF. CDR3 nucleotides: TGTGCCAGCTCACCAAAGGGGGCCCTTCTTCCTAGCTCCTACGAGCAGTACTTC.

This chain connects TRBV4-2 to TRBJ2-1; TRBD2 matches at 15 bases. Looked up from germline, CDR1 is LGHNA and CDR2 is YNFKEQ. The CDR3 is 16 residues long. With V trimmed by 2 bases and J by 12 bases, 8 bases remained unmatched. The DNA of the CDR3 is TGTGCCAGCAGCCAATCCGGGACTAGCGGGGGGACCGGGCAGTTCTTC. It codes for CASSQSGTSGGTGQFF.

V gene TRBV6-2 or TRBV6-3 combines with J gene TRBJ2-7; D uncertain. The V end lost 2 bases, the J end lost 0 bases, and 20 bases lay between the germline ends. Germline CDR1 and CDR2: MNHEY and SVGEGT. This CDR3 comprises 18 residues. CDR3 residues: CASSYRRTSTYFSYEQYF. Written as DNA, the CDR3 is TGTGCCAGCAGTTACCGACGGACGTCCACTTATTTCTCCTACGAGCAGTACTTC.

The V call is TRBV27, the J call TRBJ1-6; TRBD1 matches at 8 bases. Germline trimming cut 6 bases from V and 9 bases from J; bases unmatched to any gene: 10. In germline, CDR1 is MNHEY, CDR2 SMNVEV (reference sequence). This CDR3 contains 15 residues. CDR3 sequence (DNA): TGTGCCAGCAGCCAACAGGGGGGTTTTGGTTCACCCCTCCACTTT. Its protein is CASSQQGGFGSPLHF.

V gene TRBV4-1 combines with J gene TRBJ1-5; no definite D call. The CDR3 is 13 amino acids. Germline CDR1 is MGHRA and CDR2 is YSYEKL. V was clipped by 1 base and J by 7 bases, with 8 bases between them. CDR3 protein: CASSQGGIQPQHF. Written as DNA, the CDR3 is TGCGCCAGCAGCCAAGGAGGGATCCAGCCCCAGCATTTT.

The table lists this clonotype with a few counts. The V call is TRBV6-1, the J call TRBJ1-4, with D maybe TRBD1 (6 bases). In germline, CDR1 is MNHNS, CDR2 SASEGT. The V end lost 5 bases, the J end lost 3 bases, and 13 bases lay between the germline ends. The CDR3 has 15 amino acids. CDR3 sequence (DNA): TGTGCCAGCAGTCAACAGGGCGCTCCTAATGAAAAACTGTTTTTT. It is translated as CASSQQGAPNEKLFF.